Following are 6 T cell receptor beta chains from one sample sequenced in a study of T cell repertoires in cytomegalovirus infection (dated by TCRdb to about 2019). Their antigens are not known. Data came from an Illumina HiSeq 1500. TCRdb reprocessing: public reads trimmed at Q25 with fastp, clones called with MiXCR, in-frame beta chains kept. Every CDR3 protein is listed once, alongside the most common genes and DNA of its rows. The table for this sample lists about 700,000 distinct CDR3 sequences; around 35% of them were counted only once. The ten largest clones take up about 20% of the sample. The treatment or condition label of this sample denotes: in vitro stimulation with specific CMV peptide epitopes to enrich CMV-specific T cells. The sample in question was cultured PBMCs, obtained from culture after CMV antigen stimulation. The receptors here all came from a human donor in good health (CMV status not recorded). Some clones in this sample may be carry-over from other donors' samples.

As DNA, the CDR3 is TGCAGTGCTATCGAGGGAATTAAAACTTTCTTT. It yields the protein CSAIEGIKTFF. V usage is TRBV20-1 and J usage is TRBJ1-1, with D unclear. The length of the CDR3 is 11 residues. Germline V CDR1 and CDR2: DFQATT, SNEGSKA (reference sequence). With 4 bases removed from V and 12 bases from J, the gap between germline ends came to 15 bases.

This chain uses TRBV12-3 or TRBV12-4 with TRBJ1-1, with unresolved D. Trimming left V 2 bases short and J 6 bases short, with 10 bases between. CDR3 length: 13 amino acids. The CDR3 sequence: CASSLTVGSEAFF. In nucleotides, the CDR3 is TGTGCCAGCAGTTTAACAGTAGGGTCTGAAGCTTTCTTT.

The chain combines TRBV20-1 with TRBJ1-2; unclear D gene. The CDR3 is made up of 12 amino acids. Germline V gives CDR1 DFQATT, CDR2 SNEGSKA (reference sequence). Trimming took 5 bases from V and 1 from J, leaving 8 bases between them. This CDR3 reads CSAEGSNYGYTF. The CDR3 region has the DNA TGCAGTGCTGAAGGGAGTAACTATGGCTACACCTTC.

The J gene is TRBJ2-2, the V gene TRBV7-9, with no clear D. CDR1 and CDR2 (germline): SEHNR, FQNEAQ (reference sequence). The CDR3 is 15 amino acids. V was trimmed by 5 bases and J by 0 bases, leaving 10 bases between them. CDR3 sequence: CASSPRGTNTGELFF. The DNA of the CDR3 is TGTGCCAGCAGCCCCAGAGGTACGAACACCGGGGAGCTGTTTTTT.

This clonotype was observed a few times. The V and J genes are TRBV10-3 and TRBJ2-3, with 13 nucleotides matching TRBD2. The germline V gene encodes CDR1 ENHRY and CDR2 SYGVKD. This CDR3 has 17 residues. V was pared by 10 bases and J by 3 bases, with 13 bases of the junction left unmatched. Written as DNA, the CDR3 is TGTGCCACCCGAGGGACTAGCGGGACCCTGGGAACAGATACGCAGTATTTT. Encoded protein: CATRGTSGTLGTDTQYF.

V is TRBV6-2 or TRBV6-3 and J is TRBJ2-1; 10 bases align to TRBD2. From germline, CDR1 is MNHEY and CDR2 SVGEGT. Trimming took 10 bases from V and 10 from J; bases not matched to a gene: 13. This CDR3 is 14 amino acids long. The CDR3 DNA is TGTGCCACCGAGAGGAGCGGGGGGGCCGGGGAGCAGTTCTTC. Residues: CATERSGGAGEQFF.